The 24 T cell receptor beta chains below were found in one sample sequenced in a study of blood T cell repertoires in COVID-19 (dated by TCRdb to the early 2020s). Libraries came from the immunoSEQ multiplex PCR assay. Held by TCRdb, this immuneACCESS table contains in-frame sequences only and omits some clones. Under half of the omission traces to an unresolved V gene where checked; the cause of the rest is unknown. For this sample there are approximately 120,000 clones; 70% to 80% appear just once. The ten biggest clones cover 35% to 40% of the sample. Specimen: peripheral blood. The receptors here all came from a man aged 40-55 years with active or convalescent COVID-19.

CDR3: CASSLGQGGNQPQHF. In DNA, the CDR3 is TGCGCCAGCAGCTTGGGACAGGGTGGCAATCAGCCCCAGCATTTT. The chain joins TRBV5-1 to TRBJ1-5; 7 bases map to TRBD1. V gave up 0 bases and J gave up 2 bases; unmatched junction bases: 2. CDR1 SGHRS and CDR2 YFSETQ come from the germline V gene. CDR3 length: 15 amino acids.

V is TRBV27 and J is TRBJ2-7; 10 nucleotides line up with TRBD2. The germline CDR1 and CDR2 sequences are MNHEY and SMNVEV (reference sequence). The CDR3 spans 17 residues. V trimming: 3 bases; J trimming: 4 bases; junction bases outside the gene matches: 12. This CDR3 reads CASSFGRLAGVGYEQYF. CDR3 nucleotides: TGTGCCAGCAGTTTTGGGAGGCTAGCGGGAGTAGGATACGAGCAGTACTTC.

This rearrangement joins TRBV6-1 to TRBJ1-6; perhaps TRBD1 as D (5 bases). The CDR3 covers 15 residues. Germline CDR1 MNHNS, CDR2 SASEGT. Deletions cut 2 bases from V and 10 bases from J, with 15 bases between. CDR3 in DNA: TGTGCCAGCAGTGAACTGCAGGGTTTATACTCACCCCTCCACTTT. Protein sequence: CASSELQGLYSPLHF.

The V and J genes are TRBV6-1 and TRBJ2-7; D ambiguous. The CDR3 spans 14 residues. Germline values: CDR1 MNHNS, CDR2 SASEGT. The V gene lost 2 bases and the J gene lost 1 base, with 9 bases spanning the gap. Here the CDR3 reads CASSEFEPSYEQYF. DNA of the CDR3: TGTGCCAGCAGTGAATTCGAGCCTTCCTACGAGCAGTACTTC.

This clone has more than one count but fewer than ten. V gene TRBV24-1 combines with J gene TRBJ2-2; D remains unclear. CDR1 is KGHDR, CDR2 SFDVKD, per germline. This CDR3 is built from 14 residues. V was trimmed by 7 bases and J by 5 bases, leaving 13 bases between them. CDR3 amino acids: CATSGASATGELFF. The CDR3 DNA follows: TGTGCCACCAGCGGAGCGAGCGCAACCGGGGAGCTGTTTTTT.

The V call is TRBV7-2, the J call TRBJ2-2; 7 positions agree with TRBD1. Germline-derived CDR1 and CDR2 are SGHTA and FQGNSA. With 8 bases clipped from V and 2 bases from J, the junction kept 8 bases outside the gene matches. CDR3 size: 15 residues. The CDR3, as DNA: TGTGCCAGCTCCGACCGGGACAGCAACACCGGGGAGCTGTTTTTT. It encodes CASSDRDSNTGELFF.

J is TRBJ2-7 and V is TRBV9; 8 bases map to TRBD1. CDR1 is SGDLS and CDR2 is YYNGEE in the germline V gene. The CDR3 length is 15 residues. Trimming at V came to 4 bases and at J to 1 base, leaving 7 bases not matched to a gene. CDR3 region: CASSTTDRVSYEQYF. DNA for the CDR3: TGTGCCAGCAGCACGACGGACAGGGTATCCTACGAGCAGTACTTC.

This clone was detected once. V gene TRBV19 combines with J gene TRBJ1-2; no firm D call. Germline V lookup: CDR1 LNHDA, CDR2 SQIVND (reference sequence). Trimming cost V 3 bases and J 2 bases, with 10 bases left between them. This CDR3 spans 14 amino acids. The CDR3 loop is CASSIRGRNYGYTF. The CDR3 nucleotides are TGTGCCAGTAGTATTAGAGGGCGGAACTATGGCTACACCTTC.

This clone was observed a single time. The V call is TRBV24-1, the J call TRBJ2-5; 10 bases are a match to TRBD2. V was clipped by 3 bases and J by 3 bases; unmatched bases: 9. CDR3 size: 17 residues. The germline V gene has CDR1 KGHDR and CDR2 SFDVKD. The CDR3 DNA reads TGTGCCACCAGTGATCCGGGGCGGACTAGCGGCGAAGAGACCCAGTACTTC. This gives the protein CATSDPGRTSGEETQYF.

The chain carries TRBV2 and TRBJ1-5; possible D gene TRBD1, 5 bases. The CDR3 loop spans 15 amino acids. Germline CDR1 is SNHLY and CDR2 is FYNNEI. V lost 4 bases and J lost 3, with 13 bases in between. CDR3 in amino acids: CASSGGPSPNQPQHF. The DNA for the CDR3 is TGTGCCAGCAGTGGGGGCCCGTCTCCCAATCAGCCCCAGCATTTT.

The chain employs TRBV25-1 and TRBJ2-5, with 8 bases aligning to TRBD2. The CDR3 has 16 residues. Germline V gene sequence: CDR1 MGHDK, CDR2 SYGVNS. After removal of 2 bases from V and 4 bases from J, the junction contained 9 bases not matched to a gene. The CDR3 loop is CASSEGRSGRAETQYF. The CDR3 DNA reads TGTGCCAGCAGTGAAGGGCGAAGCGGGAGAGCAGAGACCCAGTACTTC.

This sequence joins TRBV4-3 and TRBJ1-6, with 7 bases identical to TRBD1. CDR1 and CDR2 from the germline V gene are LGHNA and YSLEER. The CDR3 has 18 residues. Unmatched junction bases numbered 13, after V lost 0 bases and J lost 8 bases. CDR3 amino acids: CASSQDRWTGLGDSPLHF. CDR3 in DNA: TGCGCCAGCAGCCAAGATAGGTGGACAGGCCTCGGGGATTCACCCCTCCACTTT.

The chain carries TRBV7-9 and TRBJ1-1; no clear D. This CDR3 is 13 amino acids long. Germline lookup yields CDR1 SEHNR and CDR2 FQNEAQ (reference sequence). The germline V and J ends were trimmed by 4 bases and 1 base, with 7 bases remaining between them. The CDR3 is CASSSIGNTEAFF. The CDR3 nucleotides are TGTGCCAGCAGCTCGATCGGGAACACTGAAGCTTTCTTT.

The chain joins TRBV19 to TRBJ1-1, with TRBD1 identical over 8 bases. The germline gives CDR1 LNHDA, CDR2 SQIVND (reference sequence). The CDR3 loop spans 16 amino acids. The V segment lost 9 bases and the J segment 5 bases; nucleotides outside the gene matches: 17. As DNA, the CDR3 is TGTGCCAGCCGGGGAGGGACAGGAGTGTCATATACTGAAGCTTTCTTT. Translating it yields CASRGGTGVSYTEAFF.

The J gene is TRBJ2-5, the V gene TRBV7-2, with TRBD2 matching 8 bases. This CDR3 is built from 16 residues. From germline, CDR1 is SGHTA and CDR2 FQGNSA. J lost 2 bases, V lost 5 bases, and 10 bases had no gene match. In DNA, the CDR3 is TGTGCCAGCAGCGGGCCGACGCGGGGGGCTCAAGAGACCCAGTACTTC. Protein: CASSGPTRGAQETQYF. The full variable domain, in which reference TRBV7-2 and TRBJ2-5 provide the parts outside the CDR3, is GAGVSQSPSNKVTEKGKDVELRCDPISGHTALYWYRQSLGQGLEFLIYFQGNSAPDKSGLPSDRFSAERTGGSVSTLTIQRTQQEDSAVYLCASSGPTRGAQETQYFGPGTRLLVL.

This clone came up a few times. The chain combines TRBV19 with TRBJ1-4, with 10 bases fitting TRBD1. The length of the CDR3 is 15 residues. V lost 5 bases, J lost 8 bases, and 8 bases stayed unmatched. Germline values: CDR1 LNHDA, CDR2 SQIVND (reference sequence). Here the CDR3 DNA reads TGTGCCAGTAGTGGGGCCGGGACAGGGGACGAAAAACTGTTTTTT. As protein: CASSGAGTGDEKLFF. Supplemented by reference TRBV19 and TRBJ1-4, the full variable domain reads DGGITQSPKYLFRKEGQNVTLSCEQNLNHDAMYWYRQDPGQGLRLIYYSQIVNDFQKGDIAEGYSVSREKKESFPLTVTSAQKNPTAFYLCASSGAGTGDEKLFFGSGTQLSVL.

The chain couples TRBV5-1 to TRBJ2-5; 7 nucleotides match TRBD2. This CDR3 contains 18 residues. Losses at the gene ends were 0 bases for V and 5 bases for J; bases not matched to a gene: 16. The germline V gene encodes CDR1 SGHRS and CDR2 YFSETQ. For the CDR3, the DNA is TGCGCCAGCAGCTTGGCCCCGGCTAGCGGCCTTCAAGCGGAGACCCAGTACTTC. Translation gives CASSLAPASGLQAETQYF.

This rearrangement joins TRBV19 to TRBJ2-7, with D tentatively TRBD1 (6 bases). V was shortened by 6 bases and J by 2 bases, with 11 bases between the two germline ends. The CDR3 runs to 13 residues. The V gene's germline CDR1 is LNHDA and CDR2 SQIVND (reference sequence). In nucleotides, the CDR3 is TGTGCCAGTAGCCCGGGACACCCCTACGAGCAGTACTTC. It encodes CASSPGHPYEQYF.

The genes are TRBV9 and TRBJ1-3; a weak D match, TRBD1 (6 bases). The CDR3 has 15 amino acids. Trimming shortened V by 0 bases and J by 3 bases, and 10 bases separated the two germline ends. In germline, CDR1 is SGDLS, CDR2 YYNGEE. The CDR3 DNA follows: TGTGCCAGCAGCGTAGCGGGCAGGGGTGGAAACACCATATATTTT. This sequence encodes CASSVAGRGGNTIYF.

This rearrangement joins TRBV7-7 to TRBJ2-1, with TRBD2 matching over 8 bases. V lost 5 bases to trimming and J lost 6 bases; unmatched junction nucleotides: 6. This CDR3 has 14 residues. Germline CDR1 reads SSHAT; CDR2 reads FNYEAQ (reference sequence). The CDR3 nucleotides are TGTGCCAGCAGCCCGCAGCGGGGGAGCAATGAGCAGTTCTTC. Residues: CASSPQRGSNEQFF.

This CDR3 is CASTQGGGANEQFF. The CDR3 DNA reads as TGTGCCAGCACCCAAGGCGGGGGGGCCAATGAGCAGTTCTTC. V is TRBV7-9 and J is TRBJ2-1; 9 bases align to TRBD2. V lost 7 bases, J lost 6 bases, and 7 bases stayed unmatched. This CDR3 has 14 residues. Germline CDR1 is SEHNR and CDR2 is FQNEAQ (reference sequence).

This chain uses TRBV19 with TRBJ2-1; 8 bases map to TRBD2. This CDR3 is built from 16 residues. V dropped 5 bases and J dropped 5; count of bases not matched to a gene: 11. Germline assignment: CDR1 LNHDA and CDR2 SQIVND (reference sequence). Here the CDR3 reads CASSGGAGALDNEQFF. The CDR3 DNA sequence: TGTGCCAGTAGTGGAGGAGCGGGAGCTCTCGACAATGAGCAGTTCTTC. Combining the CDR3 with reference TRBV19 and TRBJ2-1 gives the whole variable domain DGGITQSPKYLFRKEGQNVTLSCEQNLNHDAMYWYRQDPGQGLRLIYYSQIVNDFQKGDIAEGYSVSREKKESFPLTVTSAQKNPTAFYLCASSGGAGALDNEQFFGPGTRLTVL.

V and J are TRBV15 and TRBJ1-2, with 7 bases lining up with TRBD1. CDR1 and CDR2 from the germline V gene are LNHNV and YYDKDF (reference sequence). J lost 7 bases, V lost 5 bases, and 10 bases had no gene match. The CDR3 runs 14 residues. CDR3 in amino acids: CATSEGGATSGYTF. In nucleotides, the CDR3 is TGTGCCACCAGCGAAGGGGGCGCCACGTCTGGCTACACCTTC.

The gene calls are TRBV6-5 and TRBJ1-2; 7 bases are a match to TRBD1. V lost 4 bases, J lost 7 bases, and 15 bases stayed unmatched. The V gene's germline CDR1 is MNHEY and CDR2 SVGAGI. The CDR3 sequence is 16 residues long. The CDR3 loop is CASSSVGKGAGGGYTF. In DNA, the CDR3 is TGTGCCAGCAGTTCCGTTGGGAAGGGGGCGGGAGGTGGCTACACCTTC.